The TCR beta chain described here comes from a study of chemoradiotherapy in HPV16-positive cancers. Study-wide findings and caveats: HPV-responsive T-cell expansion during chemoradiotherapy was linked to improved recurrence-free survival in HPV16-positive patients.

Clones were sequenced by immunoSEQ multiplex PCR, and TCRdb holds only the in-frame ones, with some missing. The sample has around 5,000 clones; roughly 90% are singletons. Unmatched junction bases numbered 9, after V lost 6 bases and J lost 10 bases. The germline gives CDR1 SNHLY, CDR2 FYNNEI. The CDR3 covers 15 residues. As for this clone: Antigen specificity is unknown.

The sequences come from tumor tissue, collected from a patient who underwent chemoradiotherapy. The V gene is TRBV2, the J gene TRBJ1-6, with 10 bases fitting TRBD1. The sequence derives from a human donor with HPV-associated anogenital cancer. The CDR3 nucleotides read TGTGCCAGCAGGGGGGGGACAGGGGAAAGCTCACCCCTCCACTTT. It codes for CASRGGTGESSPLHF.